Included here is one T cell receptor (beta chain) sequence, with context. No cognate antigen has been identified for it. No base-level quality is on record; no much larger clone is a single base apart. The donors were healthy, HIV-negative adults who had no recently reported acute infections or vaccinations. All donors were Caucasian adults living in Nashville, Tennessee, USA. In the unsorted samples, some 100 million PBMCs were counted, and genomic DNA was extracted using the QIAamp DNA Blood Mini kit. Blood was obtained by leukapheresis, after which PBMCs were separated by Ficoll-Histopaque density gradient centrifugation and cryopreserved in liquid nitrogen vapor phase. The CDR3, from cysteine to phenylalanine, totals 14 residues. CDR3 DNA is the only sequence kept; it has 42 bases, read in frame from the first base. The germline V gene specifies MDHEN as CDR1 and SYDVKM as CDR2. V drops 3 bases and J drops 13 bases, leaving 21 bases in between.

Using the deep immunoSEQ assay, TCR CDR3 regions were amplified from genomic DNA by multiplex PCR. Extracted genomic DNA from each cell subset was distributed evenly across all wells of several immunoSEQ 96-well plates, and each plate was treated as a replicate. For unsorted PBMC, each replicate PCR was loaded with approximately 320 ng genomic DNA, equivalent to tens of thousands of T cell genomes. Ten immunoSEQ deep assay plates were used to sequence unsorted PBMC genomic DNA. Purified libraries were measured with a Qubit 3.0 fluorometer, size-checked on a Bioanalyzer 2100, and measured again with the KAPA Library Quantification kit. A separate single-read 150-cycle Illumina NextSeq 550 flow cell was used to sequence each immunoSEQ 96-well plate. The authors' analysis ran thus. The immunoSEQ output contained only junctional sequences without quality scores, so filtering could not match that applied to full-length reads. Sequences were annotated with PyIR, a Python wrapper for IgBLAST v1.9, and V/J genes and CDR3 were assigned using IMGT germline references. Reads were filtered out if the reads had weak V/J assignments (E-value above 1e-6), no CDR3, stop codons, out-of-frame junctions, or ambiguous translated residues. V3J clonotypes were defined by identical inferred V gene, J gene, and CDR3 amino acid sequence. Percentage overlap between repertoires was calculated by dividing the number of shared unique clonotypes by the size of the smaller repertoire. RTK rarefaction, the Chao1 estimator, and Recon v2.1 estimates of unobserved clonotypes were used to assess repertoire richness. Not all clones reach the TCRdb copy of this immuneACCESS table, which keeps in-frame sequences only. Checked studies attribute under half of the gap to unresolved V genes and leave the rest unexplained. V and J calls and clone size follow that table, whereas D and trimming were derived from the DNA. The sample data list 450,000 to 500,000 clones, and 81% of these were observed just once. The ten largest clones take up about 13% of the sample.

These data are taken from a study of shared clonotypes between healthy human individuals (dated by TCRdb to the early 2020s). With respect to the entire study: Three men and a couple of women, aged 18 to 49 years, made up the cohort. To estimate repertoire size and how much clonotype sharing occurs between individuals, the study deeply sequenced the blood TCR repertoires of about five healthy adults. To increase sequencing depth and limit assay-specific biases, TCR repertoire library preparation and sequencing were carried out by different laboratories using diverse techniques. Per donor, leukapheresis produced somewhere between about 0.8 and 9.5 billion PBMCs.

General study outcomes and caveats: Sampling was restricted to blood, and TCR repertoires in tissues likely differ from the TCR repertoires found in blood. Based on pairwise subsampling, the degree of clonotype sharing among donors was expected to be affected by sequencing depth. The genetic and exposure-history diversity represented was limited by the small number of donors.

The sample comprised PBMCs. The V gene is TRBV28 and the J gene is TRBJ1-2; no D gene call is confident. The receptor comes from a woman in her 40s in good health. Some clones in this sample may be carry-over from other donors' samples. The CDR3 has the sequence CASSFSDGYRACTF. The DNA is TGTGCCAGCAGTTTCTCGGACGGCTACCGGGCCTGCACCTTC.